Each of the 12 T cell receptor beta chains below was sequenced from the same sample in a study of blood T cells in healthy people across ages. A sample-barcoded 5' primer and a J-beta primer mix were used in a second PCR of roughly 7 to 11 cycles. From the 5' RACE reads, TCRdb called clonotypes with MiXCR, one entry per CDR3 protein. The data contain around 800,000 distinct CDR3 sequences, under 45% of them singletons. The sequenced material came from blood. The origin of the receptors is a man in his sixties in good health.

This clonotype was picked up many times. The chain combines TRBV12-3 or TRBV12-4 with TRBJ1-4, with D possibly being TRBD1 (6 bases). Trimming took off 4 bases at V and 11 bases at J, with 17 bases between the two ends. The CDR3 runs 14 residues. CDR3 nucleotide sequence: TGTGCCAGCAGTTCCACAGGGAGTCCCCCCAAACTGTTTTTT. It encodes CASSSTGSPPKLFF.

The J gene is TRBJ2-7, the V gene TRBV7-2, with 7 bases matching TRBD1. This CDR3 has 13 residues. The germline gives CDR1 SGHTA, CDR2 FQGNSA. V shed 3 bases, J shed 5 bases, and the junction held 4 bases outside the gene matches. The CDR3 DNA reads TGTGCCAGCAGCTTCCAACAGGGGCACGAGCAGTACTTC. It is translated as CASSFQQGHEQYF.

The CDR3 spells CASSTGGMNTEAFF. CDR3 in DNA: TGCGCCAGCAGCACAGGGGGAATGAACACTGAAGCTTTCTTT. This chain connects TRBV5-1 to TRBJ1-1; 8 positions agree with TRBD1. The germline CDR1 and CDR2 sequences are SGHRS and YFSETQ. The CDR3 loop spans 14 amino acids. J was trimmed by 0 bases and V by 4 bases; bases with no gene match: 2.

The J gene is TRBJ1-1, the V gene TRBV6-2 or TRBV6-3; D remains unclear. V was pared by 8 bases and J by 5 bases, with 15 bases between. The CDR3 totals 13 residues. CDR1 MNHEY and CDR2 SVGEGT come from the germline V gene. This chain's CDR3 is CASPERLETEAFF. The CDR3 region has the DNA TGTGCCAGCCCCGAGAGGTTAGAAACTGAAGCTTTCTTT.

The V gene is TRBV4-1, the J gene TRBJ1-2; TRBD1 might be the D (5 bases). The V gene's germline CDR1 is MGHRA and CDR2 YSYEKL. The germline V and J ends were trimmed by 8 bases and 0 bases, with 25 bases remaining between them. This CDR3 spans 18 amino acids. The CDR3 here is CASGPGRIGAPSNYGYTF. CDR3 nucleotides: TGCGCCAGCGGCCCGGGGAGAATTGGGGCACCTTCTAACTATGGCTACACCTTC.

This chain joins TRBV4-1 and TRBJ1-5; 7 nucleotides match TRBD1. Germline V gene data show CDR1 as MGHRA and CDR2 as YSYEKL. V lost 6 bases to trimming and J lost 6 bases; unmatched junction nucleotides: 11. This CDR3 is built from 15 residues. The chain's CDR3 is CASRHQRQGSQPQHF. The CDR3 nucleotides read TGCGCCAGCAGGCATCAAAGACAGGGAAGTCAGCCCCAGCATTTT.

This clonotype came up once. The chain carries TRBV14 and TRBJ2-2; 7 bases match TRBD1. Germline V CDR1 and CDR2: SGHDN, FVKESK. The V and J ends lost 4 bases and 1 base, in that order; junction bases with no gene match: 6. The CDR3 has 16 amino acids. The chain's CDR3 is CASSRKTGLNTGELFF. CDR3 sequence (DNA): TGTGCCAGCAGCCGTAAGACAGGGCTGAACACCGGGGAGCTGTTTTTT.

The chain carries TRBV20-1 and TRBJ2-7; D unresolved. CDR1 is DFQATT, CDR2 SNEGSKA, per germline (reference sequence). V lost 6 bases, J lost 4 bases, and 16 bases lay in between. The CDR3 covers 13 residues. The chain's CDR3 is CSAAVPIAYEQYF. In nucleotides, the CDR3 is TGCAGTGCCGCCGTTCCTATTGCGTACGAGCAGTACTTC.

This chain links TRBV6-6 with TRBJ2-1; a possible D gene is TRBD2 (6 bases). This CDR3 has 14 amino acids. Trimming took off 5 bases at V and 6 bases at J, with 14 bases between the two ends. Germline V gene lookup returns CDR1 MNHNY and CDR2 SVGAGI (reference sequence). For the CDR3, the DNA is TGTGCCAGCAGTCCTGGTGGAGGGTCCAATGAGCAGTTCTTC. It codes for CASSPGGGSNEQFF.

The chain uses TRBV18 and TRBJ1-6; D not certain. The CDR3 is 14 residues long. The ends were cut back, 4 bases at V and 4 bases at J, with 8 bases in the middle. CDR1 is KGHSH, CDR2 LQKENI, per germline. Written as DNA, the CDR3 is TGTGCCAGCTCACAAGACCAGTATAATTCACCCCTCCACTTT. This encodes CASSQDQYNSPLHF. Combining the CDR3 with reference TRBV18 and TRBJ1-6 gives the whole variable domain NAGVMQNPRHLVRRRGQEARLRCSPMKGHSHVYWYRQLPEEGLKFMVYLQKENIIDESGMPKERFSAEFPKEGPSILRIQQVVRGDSAAYFCASSQDQYNSPLHFGNGTRLTVT.

V usage is TRBV3-1 and J usage is TRBJ2-3, with TRBD2 matching over 8 bases. The CDR3 covers 15 residues. V shed 0 bases and J 7 bases; nucleotides not matched to a gene: 6. The germline V gene encodes CDR1 LGHDT and CDR2 YNNKEL (reference sequence). CDR3 sequence reads: CASSQDYSGGNTQYF. CDR3 sequence (DNA): TGTGCCAGCAGCCAAGACTACAGCGGGGGTAATACGCAGTATTTT.

The rearrangement uses TRBV13 and TRBJ2-1, with 8 nucleotides matching TRBD2. CDR3 length: 15 amino acids. The ends lost 4 bases at V and 6 bases at J; junction bases unmatched: 8. CDR1 is PRHDT and CDR2 is FYEKMQ in the germline V gene (reference sequence). The CDR3 sequence is CASSSGGGRANEQFF. The CDR3 coding sequence is TGTGCCAGCAGCTCTGGCGGGGGGCGGGCCAATGAGCAGTTCTTC.